This T cell receptor beta chain comes out of a study of blood T cell repertoires in COVID-19. The CDR3 runs 15 residues. Germline V gives CDR1 MDHEN, CDR2 SYDVKM. Losses at the gene ends were 5 bases for V and 4 bases for J; bases not matched to a gene: 10. Study members were between about 18 and 100 years old and lived in 24 US regions. Cohort allocation depended upon clinical history that participants reported. Assay: immunoSEQ multiplex PCR; the TCRdb copy retains only in-frame clones and omits some. Of over 250,000 clones listed, about nine tenths are singletons. The chain carries TRBV28 and TRBJ1-2; 7 bases are a match to TRBD1. Material: PBMCs or T cells enriched from blood (not recorded which). This TCR derives from a man between 60 and 70 years old who had recovered from COVID-19. DNA of the CDR3: TGTGCCAGCAGTCCCCGACAGGGAGCGAGCTATGGCTACACCTTC. This translates into CASSPRQGASYGYTF.